One TCR beta chain is described in this entry. Its antigen remains unknown. The PCR employed 60 Vbeta primers together with 13 Jbeta primers. Only in-frame clones appear in the TCRdb table, and some are missing; sequencing was by immunoSEQ multiplex PCR. This sample yields 150,000 to 200,000 clones, of which roughly 71% are seen a single time; about 3% belongs to the top ten. The sample originates from a study of cytomegalovirus exposure and HLA in healthy donors. Study results and caveats: About 180 TCR beta chains were listed as cytomegalovirus-associated.

Germline V gene lookup returns CDR1 LGHNT and CDR2 FRNRAP. J lost 2 bases, V lost 5 bases, and 16 bases had no gene match. The CDR3 runs to 21 residues. This TCR was sampled from a woman aged 45-65 years in good health and CMV-seropositive. Sequences were obtained from PBMCs. The chain couples TRBV12-5 to TRBJ2-1; 15 bases are a match to TRBD2. The CDR3 DNA follows: TGTGCTAGTGGTATCTACGCAAGGGGACTAGCGGGGGGCCATACCTACAATGAGCAGTTCTTC. Protein: CASGIYARGLAGGHTYNEQFF.